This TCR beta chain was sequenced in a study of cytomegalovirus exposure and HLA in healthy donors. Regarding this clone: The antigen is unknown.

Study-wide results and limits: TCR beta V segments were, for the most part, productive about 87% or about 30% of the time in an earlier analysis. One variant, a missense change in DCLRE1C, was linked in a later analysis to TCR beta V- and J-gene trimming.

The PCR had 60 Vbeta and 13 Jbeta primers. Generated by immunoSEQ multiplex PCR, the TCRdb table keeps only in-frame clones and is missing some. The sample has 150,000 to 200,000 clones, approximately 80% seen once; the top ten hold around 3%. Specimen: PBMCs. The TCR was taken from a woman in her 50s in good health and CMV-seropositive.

The CDR3 DNA sequence: TGTGCCAGCAGCCCGGACTATACCCGACAAGAGACCCAGTACTTC. Translated, it gives CASSPDYTRQETQYF. V is TRBV5-4 and J is TRBJ2-5, with D possibly TRBD2 on 6 matching bases. V lost 4 bases and J lost 2, with 15 bases in between. The V gene's germline CDR1 is SGHNT and CDR2 YYREEE (reference sequence). This CDR3 comprises 15 residues.